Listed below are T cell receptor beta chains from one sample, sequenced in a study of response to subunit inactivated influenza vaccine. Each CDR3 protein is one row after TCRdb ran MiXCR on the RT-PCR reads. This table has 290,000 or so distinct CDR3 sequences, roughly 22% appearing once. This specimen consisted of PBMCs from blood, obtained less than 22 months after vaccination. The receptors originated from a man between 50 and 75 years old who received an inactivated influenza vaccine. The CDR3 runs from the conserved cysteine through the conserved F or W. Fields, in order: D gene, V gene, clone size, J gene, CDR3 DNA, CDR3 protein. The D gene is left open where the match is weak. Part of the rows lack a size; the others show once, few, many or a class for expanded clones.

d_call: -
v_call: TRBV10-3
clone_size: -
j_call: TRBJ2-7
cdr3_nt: TGTGCCATCAGTGATTCGGCCGATTACGAGCAGTACTTC
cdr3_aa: CAISDSADYEQYF

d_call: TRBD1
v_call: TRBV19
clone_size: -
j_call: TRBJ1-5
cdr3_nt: TGTGCCAGTAGTGAGGGTAGGGGGCCTCTATGGAATCAGCCCCAGCATTTT
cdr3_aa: CASSEGRGPLWNQPQHF

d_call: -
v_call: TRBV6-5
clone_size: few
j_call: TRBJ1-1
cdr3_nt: TGTGCCAGCAGTTACTCTAGGGGACCGCAAGCTTTCTTT
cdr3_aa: CASSYSRGPQAFF

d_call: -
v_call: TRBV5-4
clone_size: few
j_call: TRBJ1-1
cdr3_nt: TGTGCCAGCAGCTTTTCCGGGGGTGGTAACGAAGCTTTCTTT
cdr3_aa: CASSFSGGGNEAFF

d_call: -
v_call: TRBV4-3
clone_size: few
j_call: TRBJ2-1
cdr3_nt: TGCGCCAGCAGCCAAGACATACGAAAAGGGGGAGTGGGTGAGCAGTTCTTC
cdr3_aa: CASSQDIRKGGVGEQFF

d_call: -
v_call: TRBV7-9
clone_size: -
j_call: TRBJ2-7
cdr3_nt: TGTGCCAGCAGCTTAGACCTTCGCGAGCAGTACTTC
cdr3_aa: CASSLDLREQYF

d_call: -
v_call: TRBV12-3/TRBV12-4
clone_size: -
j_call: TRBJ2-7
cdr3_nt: TGTGCCAGCAGCCCCACGTGGGGCTCGGGGATGCGCGAGCAGTACTTC
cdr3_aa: CASSPTWGSGMREQYF

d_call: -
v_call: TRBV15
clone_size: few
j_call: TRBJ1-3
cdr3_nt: TGTGCCACCAGCGCCTTCGCGGGGAATGGAAACACCATATATTTT
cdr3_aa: CATSAFAGNGNTIYF

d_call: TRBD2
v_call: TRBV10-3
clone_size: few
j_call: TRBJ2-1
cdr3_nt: TGTGCCATCGCGGGAGGGCTGGACAATGAGCAGTTCTTC
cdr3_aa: CAIAGGLDNEQFF

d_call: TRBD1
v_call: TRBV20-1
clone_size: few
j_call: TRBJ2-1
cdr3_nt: TGCAGTGCTTATGGCAGGGGGCTAGGGAATGAGCAGTTCTTC
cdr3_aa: CSAYGRGLGNEQFF

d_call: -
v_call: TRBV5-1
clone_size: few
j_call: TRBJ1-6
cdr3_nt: TGCGCCAGCAGTGTTTCGGCGGCTAATTCACCCCTCCACTTT
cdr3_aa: CASSVSAANSPLHF

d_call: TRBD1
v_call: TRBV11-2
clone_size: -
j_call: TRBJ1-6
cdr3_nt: TGTGCCAGCAGGCACACCGGACAGGGCGGTAATTCACCCCTCCACTTT
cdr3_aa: CASRHTGQGGNSPLHF

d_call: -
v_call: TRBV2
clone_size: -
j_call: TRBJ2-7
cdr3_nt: TGTGCCAGCAGTGAGGGGTCCCGCGGGTACTTC
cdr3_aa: CASSEGSRGYF

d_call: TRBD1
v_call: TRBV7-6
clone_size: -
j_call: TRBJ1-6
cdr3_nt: TGTGCCAGCAGCCTTAACCCCGGGACAGATAATTCACCCCTCCACTTT
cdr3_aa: CASSLNPGTDNSPLHF

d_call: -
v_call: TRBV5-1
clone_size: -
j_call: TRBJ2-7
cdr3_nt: TGCGCCAGCAGCTTGGACAAAGACGAGCAGTACTTC
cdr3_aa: CASSLDKDEQYF

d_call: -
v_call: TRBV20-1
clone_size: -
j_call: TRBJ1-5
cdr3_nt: TGCAGTGCTAAGTACGGGTATAGCAATCAGCCCCAGCATTTT
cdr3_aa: CSAKYGYSNQPQHF

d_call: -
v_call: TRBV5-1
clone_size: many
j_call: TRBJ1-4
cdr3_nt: TGCGCCAGCAGCTTGGGGGACACCCATAATGAAAAACTGTTTTTT
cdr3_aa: CASSLGDTHNEKLFF

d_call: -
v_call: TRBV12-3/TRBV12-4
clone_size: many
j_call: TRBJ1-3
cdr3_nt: TGTGCCAGCAGGCATTTTCGGACAGACGGAAACACCATATATTTT
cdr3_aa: CASRHFRTDGNTIYF

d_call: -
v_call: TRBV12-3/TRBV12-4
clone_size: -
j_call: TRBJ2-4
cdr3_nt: TGTGCCAGCAGTTCGTCTTTTTCGGGAGACCAAAACATTCAGTACTTC
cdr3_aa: CASSSSFSGDQNIQYF

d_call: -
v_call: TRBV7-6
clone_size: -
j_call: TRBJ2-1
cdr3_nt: TGTGCCAGCAGCCTATCACGGGTCTGGGGGTACAATGAGCAGTTCTTC
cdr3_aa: CASSLSRVWGYNEQFF

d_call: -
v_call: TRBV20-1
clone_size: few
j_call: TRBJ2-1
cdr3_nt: TGCAGTGCTGTCCGCAATGAGCAGTTCTTC
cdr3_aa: CSAVRNEQFF

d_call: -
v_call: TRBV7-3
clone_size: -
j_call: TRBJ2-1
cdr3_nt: TGTGCCAGCAGCCCCCCCGGCTACCCCAATGAGCAGTTCTTC
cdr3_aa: CASSPPGYPNEQFF

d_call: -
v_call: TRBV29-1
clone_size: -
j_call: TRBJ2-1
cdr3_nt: TGCAGCGTTGGGGGCCGAACTGGATACAATGAGCAGTTCTTC
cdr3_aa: CSVGGRTGYNEQFF

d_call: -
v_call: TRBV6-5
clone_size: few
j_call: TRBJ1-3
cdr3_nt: TGTGCCAGCAGTTACTCGGGTGGGGGAAACACCATATATTTT
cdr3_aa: CASSYSGGGNTIYF

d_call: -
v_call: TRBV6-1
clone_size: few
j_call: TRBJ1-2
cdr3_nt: TGTGCCAGCAGTGTCGGGTGGGCAGACTCTAACTATGGCTACACCTTC
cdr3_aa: CASSVGWADSNYGYTF

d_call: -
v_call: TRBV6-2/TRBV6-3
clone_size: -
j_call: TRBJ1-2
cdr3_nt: TGTGCCAGCAGTCAAGGAAGTATCTACACCTTC
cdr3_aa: CASSQGSIYTF

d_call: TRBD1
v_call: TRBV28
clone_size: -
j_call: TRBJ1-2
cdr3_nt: TGTGCCAGCAGTTCCTCACCGGGACAGGGTTTTGGCTACACCTTC
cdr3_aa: CASSSSPGQGFGYTF

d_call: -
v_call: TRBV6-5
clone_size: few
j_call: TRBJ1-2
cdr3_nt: TGTGCCAGCAGTTATCAGGGACGGGGATATGGCTACACCTTC
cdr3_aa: CASSYQGRGYGYTF

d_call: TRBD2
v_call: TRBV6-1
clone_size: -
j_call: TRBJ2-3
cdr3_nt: TGTGCCAGCAGTCCCGGACTAGCGGGAGTAGCGGATACGCAGTATTTT
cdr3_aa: CASSPGLAGVADTQYF

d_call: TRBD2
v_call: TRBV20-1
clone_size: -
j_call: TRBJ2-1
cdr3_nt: TGCAGTGCTAGACCCCTCGGTTCCCAGCGGGGGCCGAATGAGCAGTTCTTC
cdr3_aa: CSARPLGSQRGPNEQFF

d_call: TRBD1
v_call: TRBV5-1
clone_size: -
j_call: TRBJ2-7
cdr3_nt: TGCGCCAGCAGCTTGGGGGACAGGGGTCACGAGCAGTACTTC
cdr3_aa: CASSLGDRGHEQYF

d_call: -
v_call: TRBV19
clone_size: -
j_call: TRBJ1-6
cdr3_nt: TGTGCCAGTAGTCGCCGGAATCTCCCTAATTCACCCCTCCACTTT
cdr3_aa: CASSRRNLPNSPLHF

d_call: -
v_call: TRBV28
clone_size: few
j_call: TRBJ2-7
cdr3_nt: TGTGCCAGCAGTTTAAACAGGAACTACGAGCAGTACTTC
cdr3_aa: CASSLNRNYEQYF

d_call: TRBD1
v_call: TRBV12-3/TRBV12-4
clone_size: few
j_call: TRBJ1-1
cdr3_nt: TGTGCCAGCAGTTTGGGCCGGGACAGGGAGGTTTTCTTT
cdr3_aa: CASSLGRDREVFF

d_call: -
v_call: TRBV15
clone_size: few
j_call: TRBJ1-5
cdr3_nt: TGTGCCACCAGCAGAGATTCGTTGGGTGGCAATCAGCCCCAGCATTTT
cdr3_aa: CATSRDSLGGNQPQHF

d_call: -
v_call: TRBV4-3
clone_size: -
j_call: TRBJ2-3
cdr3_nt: TGCGCCAGCAGCCAAGACTCCACCGTCGGTACGCAGTATTTT
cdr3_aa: CASSQDSTVGTQYF

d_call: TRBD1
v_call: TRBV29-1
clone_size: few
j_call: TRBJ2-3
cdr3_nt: TGCAGCGTTGTAACAGGGGGCACAGATACGCAGTATTTT
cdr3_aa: CSVVTGGTDTQYF

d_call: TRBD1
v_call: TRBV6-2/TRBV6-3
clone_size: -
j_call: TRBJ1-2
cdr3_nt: TGTGCCAGCACCAACACCCGGGACAGGGGGTATGGCTACACCTTC
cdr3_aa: CASTNTRDRGYGYTF

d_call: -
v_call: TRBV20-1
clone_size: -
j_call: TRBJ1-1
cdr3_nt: TGCAGTGGGATCCGAGGGGCGCGCACTGAAGCTTTCTTT
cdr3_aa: CSGIRGARTEAFF

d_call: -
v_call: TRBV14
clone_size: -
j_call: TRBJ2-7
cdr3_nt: TGTGCCAGCAGCCACCCAGTCGACTCCTACGAGCAGTACTTC
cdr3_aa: CASSHPVDSYEQYF

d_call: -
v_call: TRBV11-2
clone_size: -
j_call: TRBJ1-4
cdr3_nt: TGTGCCAGCAGCTTAGATGTGGGGCTGTTTTTT
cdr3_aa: CASSLDVGLFF

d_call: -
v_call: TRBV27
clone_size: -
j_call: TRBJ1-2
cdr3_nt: TGTGCCAGCAGTTTATTTGAGGGTAGCAACTATGGCTACACCTTC
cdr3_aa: CASSLFEGSNYGYTF

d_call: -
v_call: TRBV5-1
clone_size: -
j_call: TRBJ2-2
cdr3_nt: TGCGCCAGCAGCTTGGCCGATACCGGGGAGCTGTTTTTT
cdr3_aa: CASSLADTGELFF

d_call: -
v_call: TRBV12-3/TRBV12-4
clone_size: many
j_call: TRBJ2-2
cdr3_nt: TGTGCCAGCAGTTTCGGCCTAACAGCGAACACCGGGGAGCTGTTTTTT
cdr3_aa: CASSFGLTANTGELFF

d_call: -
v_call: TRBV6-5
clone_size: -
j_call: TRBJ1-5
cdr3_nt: TGTGCCAGCAGTTACTCGTCGGTGACAGCCCAAGGGCAGCCCCAGCATTTT
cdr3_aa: CASSYSSVTAQGQPQHF

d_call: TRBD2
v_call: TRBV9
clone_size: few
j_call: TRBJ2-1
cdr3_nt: TGTGCCAGCAGCCCCCGCCTCGCGGGAGGATCCAATGAGCAGTTCTTC
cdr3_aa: CASSPRLAGGSNEQFF

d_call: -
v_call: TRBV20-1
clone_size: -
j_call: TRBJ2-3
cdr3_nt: TGCAGTTCCCCGTCGGGGTATTTT
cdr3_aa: CSSPSGYF

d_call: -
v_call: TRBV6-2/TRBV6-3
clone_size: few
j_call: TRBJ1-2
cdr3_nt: TGTGCCAGCAGTTTGACGAGAGCTAACTATGGCTACACCTTC
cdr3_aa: CASSLTRANYGYTF

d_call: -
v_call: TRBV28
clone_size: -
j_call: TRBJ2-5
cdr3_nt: TGTGCCAGCACCGACAGGAACCAAGAGACCCAGTACTTC
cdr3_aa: CASTDRNQETQYF

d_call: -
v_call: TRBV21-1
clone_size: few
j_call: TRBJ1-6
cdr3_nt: TGTGCCAGCAGCATTGGGTGGGACAGAGAAAATTCACCCCTCCACTTT
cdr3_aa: CASSIGWDRENSPLHF

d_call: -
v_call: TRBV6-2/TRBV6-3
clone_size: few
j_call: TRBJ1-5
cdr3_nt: TGTGCCAGCAGCAGAAGACAGGTGCCGGGCAATCAGCCCCAGCATTTT
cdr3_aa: CASSRRQVPGNQPQHF

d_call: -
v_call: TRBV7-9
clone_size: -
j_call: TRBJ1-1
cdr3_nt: TGTGCCAGCAGCTCCGACAGGTTAGACACTGAAGCTTTCTTT
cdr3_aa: CASSSDRLDTEAFF

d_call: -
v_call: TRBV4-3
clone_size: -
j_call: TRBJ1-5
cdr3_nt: TGCGCCAGCAGCCAAGTTCGGGAACCCAATCAGCCCCAGCATTTT
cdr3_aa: CASSQVREPNQPQHF

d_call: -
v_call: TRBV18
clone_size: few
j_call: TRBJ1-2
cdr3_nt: TGTGCCAGCTCACCGGTCAGGGACAACTATGGCTACACCTTC
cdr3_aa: CASSPVRDNYGYTF

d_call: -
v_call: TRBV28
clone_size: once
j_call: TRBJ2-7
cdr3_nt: TGTGCCAGCAAATCTGCTGGCGGTTACGAGCAGTACTTC
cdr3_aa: CASKSAGGYEQYF

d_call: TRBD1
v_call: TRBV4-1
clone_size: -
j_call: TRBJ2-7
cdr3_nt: TGCGCCAGCAGCCCGGGTCCGGGACAGAGGAGGAAACTATTAGACTACGAGCAGTACTTC
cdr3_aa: CASSPGPGQRRKLLDYEQYF

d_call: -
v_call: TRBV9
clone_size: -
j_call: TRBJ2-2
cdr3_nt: TGTGCCAGCAGCGTCGGGAACACCGGGGAGCTGTTTTTT
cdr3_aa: CASSVGNTGELFF

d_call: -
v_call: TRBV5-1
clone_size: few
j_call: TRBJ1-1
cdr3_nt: TGCGCCAGCAGCTCGGAAACTGAAGCTTTCTTT
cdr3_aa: CASSSETEAFF

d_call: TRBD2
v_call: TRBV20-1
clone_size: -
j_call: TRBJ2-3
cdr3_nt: TGCAGTGCTAGAGATGGGGCTAGCGGGGGCTTTCAGGGAGATACGCAGTATTTT
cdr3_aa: CSARDGASGGFQGDTQYF